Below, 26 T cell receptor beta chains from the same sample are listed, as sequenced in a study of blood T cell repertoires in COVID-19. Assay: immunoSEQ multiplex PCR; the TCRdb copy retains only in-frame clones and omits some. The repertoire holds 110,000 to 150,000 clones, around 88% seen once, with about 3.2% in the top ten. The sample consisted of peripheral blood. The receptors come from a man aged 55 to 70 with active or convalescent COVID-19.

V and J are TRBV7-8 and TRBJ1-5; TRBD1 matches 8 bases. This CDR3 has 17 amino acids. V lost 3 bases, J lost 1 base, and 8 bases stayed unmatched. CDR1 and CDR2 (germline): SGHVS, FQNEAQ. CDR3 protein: CASSFGQGGGSNQPQHF. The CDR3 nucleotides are TGTGCCAGCAGCTTTGGACAGGGCGGAGGAAGCAATCAGCCCCAGCATTTT.

CDR3 amino acids: CASSLMYRDRVYEQYF. The CDR3 nucleotides read TGTGCCAGCAGTTTAATGTACCGGGACAGAGTATACGAGCAGTACTTC. This rearrangement joins TRBV27 to TRBJ2-7; the match to TRBD1 covers 7 bases. The CDR3 spans 16 residues. CDR1 and CDR2 (germline): MNHEY, SMNVEV (reference sequence). Trimming removed 2 bases from V and 4 bases from J; junction bases left unmatched: 11.

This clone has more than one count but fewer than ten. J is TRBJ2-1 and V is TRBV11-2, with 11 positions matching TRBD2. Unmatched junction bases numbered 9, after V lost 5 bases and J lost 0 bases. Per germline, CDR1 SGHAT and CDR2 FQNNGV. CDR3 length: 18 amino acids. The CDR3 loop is CASSPGTSGVSSYNEQFF. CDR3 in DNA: TGTGCCAGCAGCCCCGGGACTAGCGGAGTGAGCTCCTACAATGAGCAGTTCTTC.

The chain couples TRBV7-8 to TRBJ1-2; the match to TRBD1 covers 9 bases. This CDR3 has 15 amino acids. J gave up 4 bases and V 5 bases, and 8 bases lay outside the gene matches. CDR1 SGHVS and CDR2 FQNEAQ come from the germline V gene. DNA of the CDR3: TGTGCCAGCAGCCCCGGGGGGACAGGGTTCTATGGCTACACCTTC. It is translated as CASSPGGTGFYGYTF.

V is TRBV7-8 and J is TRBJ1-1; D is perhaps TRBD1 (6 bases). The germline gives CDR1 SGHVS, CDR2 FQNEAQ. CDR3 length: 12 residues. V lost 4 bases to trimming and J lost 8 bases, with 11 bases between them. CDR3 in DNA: TGTGCCAGCAGCTCCAATACAGGGGAAGCTTTCTTT. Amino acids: CASSSNTGEAFF.

CDR3 sequence reads: CASSLRDSAYEQYF. DNA for the CDR3: TGTGCCAGCAGCCTCCGGGACAGTGCCTACGAGCAGTACTTC. This chain uses TRBV3-1 (or the pseudogene TRBV3-2) with TRBJ2-7, with 7 bases fitting TRBD1. The CDR3 consists of 14 residues. The germline V gene has CDR1 LGHDT and CDR2 YNNKEL (reference sequence). The V and J ends lost 4 bases and 2 bases, in that order; junction bases with no gene match: 5.

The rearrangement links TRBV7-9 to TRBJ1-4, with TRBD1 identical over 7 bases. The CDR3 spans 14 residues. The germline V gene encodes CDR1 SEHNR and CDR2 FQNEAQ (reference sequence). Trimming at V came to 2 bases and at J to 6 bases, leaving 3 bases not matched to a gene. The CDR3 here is CASSLRQGDEKLFF. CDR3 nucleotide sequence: TGTGCCAGCAGCTTACGCCAGGGGGATGAAAAACTGTTTTTT.

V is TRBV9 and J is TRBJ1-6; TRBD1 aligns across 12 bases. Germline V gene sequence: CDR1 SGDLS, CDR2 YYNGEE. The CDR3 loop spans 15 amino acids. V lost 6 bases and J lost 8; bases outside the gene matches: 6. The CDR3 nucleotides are TGTGCCAGCACCGGGACAGGGGGCGCGGATTCACCCCTCCACTTT. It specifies CASTGTGGADSPLHF.

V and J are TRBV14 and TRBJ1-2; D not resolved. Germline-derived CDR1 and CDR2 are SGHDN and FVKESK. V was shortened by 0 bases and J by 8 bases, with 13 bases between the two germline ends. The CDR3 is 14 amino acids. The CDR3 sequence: CASSQDSLRAGYTF. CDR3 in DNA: TGTGCCAGCAGCCAAGATTCTCTTAGAGCGGGCTACACCTTC.

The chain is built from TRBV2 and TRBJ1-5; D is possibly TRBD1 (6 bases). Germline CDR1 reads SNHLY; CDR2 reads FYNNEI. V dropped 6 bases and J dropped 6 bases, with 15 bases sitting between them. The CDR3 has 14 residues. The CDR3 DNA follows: TGTGCCAGCAGGGGTGGGGGCGATTCTCAGCCCCAGCATTTT. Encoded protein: CASRGGGDSQPQHF.

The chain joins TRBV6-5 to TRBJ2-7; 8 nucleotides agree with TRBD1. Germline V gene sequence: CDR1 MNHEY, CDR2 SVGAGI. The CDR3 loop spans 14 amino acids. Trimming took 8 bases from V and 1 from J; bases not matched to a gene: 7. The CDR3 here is CASVWTGWSYEQYF. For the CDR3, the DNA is TGTGCCAGCGTCTGGACAGGGTGGTCCTACGAGCAGTACTTC.

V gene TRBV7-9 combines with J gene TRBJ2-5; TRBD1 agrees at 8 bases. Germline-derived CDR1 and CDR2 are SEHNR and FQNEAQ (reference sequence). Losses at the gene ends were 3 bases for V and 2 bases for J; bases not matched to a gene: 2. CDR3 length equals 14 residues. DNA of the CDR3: TGTGCCAGCAGCTTCGGGACAGGTCAAGAGACCCAGTACTTC. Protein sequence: CASSFGTGQETQYF.

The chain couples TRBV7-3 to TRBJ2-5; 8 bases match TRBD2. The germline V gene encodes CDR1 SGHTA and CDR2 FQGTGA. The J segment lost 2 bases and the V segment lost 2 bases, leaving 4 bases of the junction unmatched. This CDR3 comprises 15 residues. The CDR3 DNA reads TGTGCCAGCAGCTTAGCGGGAGGATATCAAGAGACCCAGTACTTC. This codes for CASSLAGGYQETQYF.

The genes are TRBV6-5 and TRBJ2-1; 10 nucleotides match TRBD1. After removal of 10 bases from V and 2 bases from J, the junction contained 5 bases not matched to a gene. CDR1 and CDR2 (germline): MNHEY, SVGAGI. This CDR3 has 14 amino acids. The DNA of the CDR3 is TGTGCCACTGGGACAGGGGTAACCTACAATGAGCAGTTCTTC. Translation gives CATGTGVTYNEQFF.

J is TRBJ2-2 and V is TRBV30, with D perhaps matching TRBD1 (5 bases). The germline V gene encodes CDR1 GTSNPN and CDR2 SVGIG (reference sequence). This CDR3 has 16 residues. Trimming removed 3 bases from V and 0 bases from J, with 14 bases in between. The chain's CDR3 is CAWSELRATNTGELFF. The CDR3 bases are TGTGCCTGGAGCGAACTCAGGGCCACGAACACCGGGGAGCTGTTTTTT. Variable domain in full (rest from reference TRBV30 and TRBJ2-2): SQTIHQWPATLVQPVGSPLSLECTVEGTSNPNLYWYRQAAGRGLQLLFYSVGIGQISSEVPQNLSASRPQDRQFILSSKKLLLSDSGFYLCAWSELRATNTGELFFGEGSRLTVL.

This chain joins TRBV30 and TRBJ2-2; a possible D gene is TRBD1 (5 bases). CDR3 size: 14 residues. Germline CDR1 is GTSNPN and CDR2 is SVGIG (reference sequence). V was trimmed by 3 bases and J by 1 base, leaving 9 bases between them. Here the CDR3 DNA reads TGTGCCTGGAGGGACATCCTGAACACCGGGGAGCTGTTTTTT. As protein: CAWRDILNTGELFF.

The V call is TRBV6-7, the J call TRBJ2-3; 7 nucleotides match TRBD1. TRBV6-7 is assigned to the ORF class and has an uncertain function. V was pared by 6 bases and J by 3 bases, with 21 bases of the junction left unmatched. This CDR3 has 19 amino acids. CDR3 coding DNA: TGTGCCAGCAGGAAGGAAATCCGACAGGGTTGGGTGGGGACAGATACGCAGTATTTT. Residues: CASRKEIRQGWVGTDTQYF.

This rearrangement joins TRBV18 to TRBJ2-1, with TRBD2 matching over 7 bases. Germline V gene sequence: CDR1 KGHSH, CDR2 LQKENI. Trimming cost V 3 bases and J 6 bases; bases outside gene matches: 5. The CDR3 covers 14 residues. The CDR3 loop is CASSPGLEGNEQFF. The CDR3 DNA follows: TGTGCCAGCTCACCCGGACTAGAAGGCAATGAGCAGTTCTTC. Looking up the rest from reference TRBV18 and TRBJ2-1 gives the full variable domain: NAGVMQNPRHLVRRRGQEARLRCSPMKGHSHVYWYRQLPEEGLKFMVYLQKENIIDESGMPKERFSAEFPKEGPSILRIQQVVRGDSAAYFCASSPGLEGNEQFFGPGTRLTVL.

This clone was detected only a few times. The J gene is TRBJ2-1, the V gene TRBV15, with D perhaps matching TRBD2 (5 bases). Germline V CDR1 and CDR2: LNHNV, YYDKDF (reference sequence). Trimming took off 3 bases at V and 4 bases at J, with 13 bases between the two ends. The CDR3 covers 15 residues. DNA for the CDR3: TGTGCCACCAGCAGGACATCCGGGATGTACAATGAGCAGTTCTTC. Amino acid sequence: CATSRTSGMYNEQFF.

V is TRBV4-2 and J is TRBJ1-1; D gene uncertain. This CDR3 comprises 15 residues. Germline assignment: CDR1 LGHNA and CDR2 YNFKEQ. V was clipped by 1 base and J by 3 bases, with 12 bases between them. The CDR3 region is CASSQAGGFYTEAFF. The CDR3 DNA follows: TGTGCCAGCAGCCAAGCGGGAGGGTTCTACACTGAAGCTTTCTTT.

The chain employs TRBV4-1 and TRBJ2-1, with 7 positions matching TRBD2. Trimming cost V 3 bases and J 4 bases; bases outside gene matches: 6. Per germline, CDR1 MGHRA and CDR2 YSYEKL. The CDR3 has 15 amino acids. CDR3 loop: CASSQTGGTYNEQFF. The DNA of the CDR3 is TGCGCCAGCAGCCAGACGGGGGGTACATACAATGAGCAGTTCTTC.

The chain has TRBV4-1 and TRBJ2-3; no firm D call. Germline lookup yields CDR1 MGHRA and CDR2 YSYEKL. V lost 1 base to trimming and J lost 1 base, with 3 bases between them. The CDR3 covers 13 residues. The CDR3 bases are TGCGCCAGCAGCCAAGCTCGCACAGATACGCAGTATTTT. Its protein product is CASSQARTDTQYF.

CDR3 amino acids: CASSSPAGGVTGELFF. CDR3 coding DNA: TGTGCCAGCAGCTCCCCGGCGGGTGGGGTCACCGGGGAGCTGTTTTTT. This chain uses TRBV7-2 with TRBJ2-2; D may be TRBD2 (5 bases). Germline V gives CDR1 SGHTA, CDR2 FQGNSA. The CDR3 extends over 16 amino acids. V shed 4 bases and J shed 4 bases, with 16 bases lying between them. Full variable domain (remainder filled in from reference TRBV7-2 and TRBJ2-2): GAGVSQSPSNKVTEKGKDVELRCDPISGHTALYWYRQSLGQGLEFLIYFQGNSAPDKSGLPSDRFSAERTGGSVSTLTIQRTQQEDSAVYLCASSSPAGGVTGELFFGEGSRLTVL.

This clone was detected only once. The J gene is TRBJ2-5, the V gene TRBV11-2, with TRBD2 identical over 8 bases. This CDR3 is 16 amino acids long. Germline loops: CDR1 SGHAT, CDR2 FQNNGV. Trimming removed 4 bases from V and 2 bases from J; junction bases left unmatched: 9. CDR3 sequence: CASSSWSGGVQETQYF. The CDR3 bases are TGTGCCAGCAGCTCATGGTCGGGAGGGGTTCAAGAGACCCAGTACTTC.

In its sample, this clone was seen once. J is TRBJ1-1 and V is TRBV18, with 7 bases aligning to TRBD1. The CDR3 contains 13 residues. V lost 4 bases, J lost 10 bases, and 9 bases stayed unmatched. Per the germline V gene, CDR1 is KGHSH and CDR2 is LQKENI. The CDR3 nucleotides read TGTGCCAGCTCACTTGCTATGGACAGGATAGCTTTCTTT. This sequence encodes CASSLAMDRIAFF.

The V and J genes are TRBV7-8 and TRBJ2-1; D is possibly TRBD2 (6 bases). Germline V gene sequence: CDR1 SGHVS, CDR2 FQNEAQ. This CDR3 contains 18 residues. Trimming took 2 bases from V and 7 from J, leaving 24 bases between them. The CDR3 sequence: CASSLTASLAGRINEQFF. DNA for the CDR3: TGTGCCAGCAGCTTAACCGCCTCCCTGGCGGGAAGAATTAATGAGCAGTTCTTC.